Following are 6 T cell receptor beta chains from one sample sequenced in a study of regulatory T cells in long-lasting Graves disease. HTBI primers from iRepertoire and Arm-PCR of CDR3 regions yielded the TCR beta libraries. TCRdb recomputed calls from the multiplex PCR reads with MiXCR, one row per CDR3 protein. The data contain about 460,000 distinct CDR3 sequences, approximately 15% of them singletons. Indicated time point: newly diagnosed GD, antithyroid drugs for less than 3 months. Construction of the TCR library relied on RNA isolated from PBMCs. This sample was also put to use in a study of T cells in Graves' hyperthyroidism and ophthalmopathy.

This material consisted of peripheral blood mononuclear cells (PBMCs), taken at new diagnosis, from a patient treated with antithyroid drugs. The receptor set was obtained from a woman in her fifties or sixties with Graves disease.

This clonotype was seen repeatedly, ten times or more. This rearrangement joins TRBV11-1 to TRBJ2-1; D call uncertain. Germline V lookup: CDR1 SGHAT, CDR2 FQDESV (reference sequence). The CDR3 length is 13 residues. Trimming cost V 7 bases and J 1 base, with 8 bases left between them. Written as DNA, the CDR3 is TGTGCCAGCACCGGGTCGTCCTACAATGAGCAGTTCTTC. Translating it yields CASTGSSYNEQFF.

Ten or more counts support this clonotype. The V and J genes are TRBV20-1 and TRBJ2-1; possibly TRBD2 for D (6 bases). The length of the CDR3 is 13 residues. Germline lookup yields CDR1 DFQATT and CDR2 SNEGSKA (reference sequence). With 0 bases removed from V and 4 bases from J, the gap between germline ends came to 7 bases. CDR3 bases: TGCAGTGCTAGAGAAGCGGGTTACAATGAGCAGTTCTTC. Its protein is CSAREAGYNEQFF.

The rearrangement links TRBV3-1 to TRBJ2-3; 14 nucleotides line up with TRBD2. Germline V gene lookup returns CDR1 LGHDT and CDR2 YNNKEL (reference sequence). CDR3 size: 16 residues. After removal of 1 base from V and 6 bases from J, the junction contained 3 bases not matched to a gene. CDR3 protein: CASSQGGLAGADTQYF. The CDR3 DNA sequence: TGTGCCAGCAGCCAAGGGGGACTAGCGGGAGCCGATACGCAGTATTTT.

As to this clonotype: This likely comes from a read error, as the CDR3 has no conserved phenylalanine or tryptophan at its end. This chain joins TRBV6-1 and TRBJ1-2, with D perhaps matching TRBD1 (5 bases). V gave up 1 base and J gave up 0 bases, with 18 bases separating them. The CDR3 length is 18 residues. Germline CDR1 and CDR2: MNHNS and SASEGT. The CDR3 DNA is TGTGCCAGCAGTGAAGGGACACCCCCCCCGATTGCTAACTATGGCTACACCTCC. It encodes CASSEGTPPPIANYGYTS.

This clonotype appeared many times. J is TRBJ2-5 and V is TRBV3-1; tentatively, D is TRBD2 (6 bases). This CDR3 comprises 14 residues. Per germline, CDR1 LGHDT and CDR2 YNNKEL (reference sequence). Trimming took off 0 bases at V and 5 bases at J, with 10 bases between the two ends. The DNA for the CDR3 is TGTGCCAGCAGCCAAGACCCACTAGCTGAGACCCAGTACTTC. This gives the protein CASSQDPLAETQYF.

As regards this clonotype: The germline gene is not matched at one end of the junction; a read error may be the cause. The chain employs TRBV12-3 or TRBV12-4 and TRBJ2-1; possible D gene TRBD2, 6 bases. The CDR3 loop spans 16 amino acids. The CDR3 loop reads CASSSASGPPCNGQFF. CDR3 coding DNA: TGTGCCAGCAGTTCAGCGAGCGGGCCCCCATGCAATGGGCAGTTCTTC.